One and the same sample provided the 24 T cell receptor beta chains below, sequenced in a study of response to subunit inactivated influenza vaccine. Each CDR3 protein is one row after TCRdb ran MiXCR on the RT-PCR reads. The repertoire has 650,000 to 700,000 distinct CDR3 sequences, more than 15% of them found once; the top ten carry under 14%. Sequenced here: PBMCs from blood, sampled roughly 12 days after vaccination. The source is a man aged 50 or older who received an inactivated influenza vaccine.

This clonotype turned up a few times. The chain has TRBV13 and TRBJ2-7; 8 positions match TRBD1. V lost 5 bases to trimming and J lost 0 bases; unmatched junction nucleotides: 6. Germline values: CDR1 PRHDT, CDR2 FYEKMQ (reference sequence). The CDR3 has 15 residues. CDR3 in DNA: TGTGCCAGCAGCGGCCGGGACAGGCTCTCCTACGAGCAGTACTTC. Its translation: CASSGRDRLSYEQYF.

This clonotype turned up a few times. This chain links TRBV11-2 with TRBJ2-5, with TRBD1 as a possible D gene (6 bases). This CDR3 comprises 14 residues. The V end lost 3 bases, the J end lost 5 bases, and 13 bases lay between the germline ends. The germline V gene has CDR1 SGHAT and CDR2 FQNNGV. The CDR3 nucleotides read TGTGCCAGCAGCTTCGGGTGGGGGCTTGAGACCCAGTACTTC. This sequence encodes CASSFGWGLETQYF.

The gene calls are TRBV5-1 and TRBJ2-7; 11 bases line up with TRBD2. Germline CDR1 reads SGHRS; CDR2 reads YFSETQ. The CDR3 length is 15 residues. Trimming took 4 bases from V and 6 from J; bases not matched to a gene: 9. This CDR3 reads CASSGTSGKALEQYF. The CDR3 DNA reads as TGCGCCAGCAGCGGGACTAGCGGAAAAGCACTCGAGCAGTACTTC.

In its sample, this clonotype was seen many times. The V gene is TRBV4-2, the J gene TRBJ2-5, with 10 bases lining up with TRBD2. Germline CDR1 is LGHNA and CDR2 is YNFKEQ. The CDR3 contains 15 residues. Trimming at V came to 5 bases and at J to 2 bases, leaving 5 bases not matched to a gene. The CDR3 spells CASSSSGGPQETQYF. CDR3 sequence (DNA): TGTGCCAGCAGCTCTAGCGGGGGCCCGCAAGAGACCCAGTACTTC.

Ten or more counts support this clonotype. CDR3 in DNA: TGTGCCAGCAGTGAGTGGGGGGCTAGGGAAAAACTGTTTTTT. Translating gives CASSEWGAREKLFF. The chain recombines TRBV6-1 with TRBJ1-4, with D perhaps matching TRBD1 (6 bases). There are 14 residues in the CDR3. V lost 3 bases, J lost 8 bases, and 13 bases lay in between. Germline V gene lookup returns CDR1 MNHNS and CDR2 SASEGT.

This chain links TRBV12-3 or TRBV12-4 with TRBJ2-5, with TRBD2 matching over 13 bases. J lost 5 bases, V lost 5 bases, and 8 bases had no gene match. The CDR3 is made up of 16 amino acids. The CDR3 DNA reads as TGTGCCAGCAGTATCACTAGCGGGAGGGCCCGGGAGACCCAGTACTTC. Its protein is CASSITSGRARETQYF.

This clonotype was detected a few times. The chain employs TRBV7-8 and TRBJ2-5, with D maybe TRBD1 (5 bases). CDR3 length equals 17 residues. Germline assignment: CDR1 SGHVS and CDR2 FQNEAQ. The V end lost 1 base, the J end lost 0 bases, and 15 bases lay between the germline ends. This chain's CDR3 is CASSLGVLGVYQETQYF. Here the CDR3 DNA reads TGTGCCAGCAGCTTAGGGGTTCTAGGGGTCTACCAAGAGACCCAGTACTTC.

This clonotype was detected many times. The chain has TRBV4-3 and TRBJ2-7; tentative D call: TRBD2 (5 bases). Trimming pared 1 base from V and 1 base from J, leaving 14 bases between. The CDR3 contains 16 residues. The V gene's germline CDR1 is LGHNA and CDR2 YSLEER. CDR3 bases: TGCGCCAGCAGCCAAGTTGGCGGGCGCGGATCCTACGAGCAGTACTTC. This gives the protein CASSQVGGRGSYEQYF.

Ten or more counts support this clonotype. This chain connects TRBV7-2 to TRBJ1-6; D is undetermined. The V end lost 4 bases, the J end lost 6 bases, and 13 bases lay between the germline ends. Germline CDR1 SGHTA, CDR2 FQGNSA. The CDR3 runs 15 residues. The CDR3 DNA reads as TGTGCCAGCAGCTATAGGTCCCTGGGTAATTCACCCCTCCACTTT. Its translation is CASSYRSLGNSPLHF.

The chain links TRBV12-3 or TRBV12-4 to TRBJ2-3; 8 positions agree with TRBD1. Unmatched junction bases numbered 7, after V lost 6 bases and J lost 2 bases. The CDR3 runs to 15 residues. CDR3 sequence (DNA): TGTGCCAGCAGGAGGACAGGGCGCTCCACAGATACGCAGTATTTT. It codes for CASRRTGRSTDTQYF.

J is TRBJ2-7 and V is TRBV3-1; possibly TRBD1 or TRBD2 for D (5 bases each). Deletions cut 4 bases from V and 2 bases from J, with 12 bases between. There are 14 residues in the CDR3. Germline CDR1 is LGHDT and CDR2 is YNNKEL (reference sequence). In DNA form, the CDR3 reads TGTGCCAGCAGCCTGGGGGATCTGACCTACGAGCAGTACTTC. Protein product: CASSLGDLTYEQYF.

The V and J genes are TRBV28 and TRBJ2-5, with a tentative D call TRBD2 (6 bases). Germline assignment: CDR1 MDHEN and CDR2 SYDVKM. The CDR3 is 14 residues long. Trimming stripped 6 bases from V and 4 bases from J, with 15 bases between. CDR3 nucleotides: TGTGCCAGCAGCCCGGGGGATTTTTTAGAGACCCAGTACTTC. Protein: CASSPGDFLETQYF.

This rearrangement joins TRBV15 to TRBJ1-6; D not certain. Trimming took 5 bases from V and 0 from J, leaving 5 bases between them. The CDR3 contains 14 residues. Per germline, CDR1 LNHNV and CDR2 YYDKDF (reference sequence). CDR3: CATSGFSYNSPLHF. As DNA, the CDR3 is TGTGCCACCAGCGGCTTCTCCTATAATTCACCCCTCCACTTT.

This clonotype was observed a handful of times. The chain employs TRBV12-3 or TRBV12-4 and TRBJ2-7; 8 bases fit TRBD1. Losses at the gene ends were 5 bases for V and 0 bases for J; bases not matched to a gene: 12. The CDR3 loop spans 17 amino acids. CDR3 loop: CASSPTRQGLRSYEQYF. CDR3 in DNA: TGTGCCAGCAGTCCCACCCGACAGGGGCTACGCTCCTACGAGCAGTACTTC.

This clonotype was seen a handful of times. The J gene is TRBJ2-1, the V gene TRBV20-1; 8 positions agree with TRBD2. Germline CDR1 DFQATT, CDR2 SNEGSKA (reference sequence). Germline trimming cut 3 bases from V and 7 bases from J; bases unmatched to any gene: 2. CDR3 length: 12 amino acids. CDR3 in amino acids: CSASGRGNEQFF. The CDR3 DNA is TGCAGTGCTAGCGGGAGGGGGAATGAGCAGTTCTTC.

The chain uses TRBV28 and TRBJ2-3, with D perhaps matching TRBD1 (6 bases). The CDR3 loop spans 15 amino acids. Germline CDR1 MDHEN, CDR2 SYDVKM. V shed 8 bases and J shed 1 base, with 16 bases lying between them. This CDR3 is CASQRGGAGTDTQYF. CDR3 bases: TGTGCCAGCCAAAGAGGGGGAGCGGGCACAGATACGCAGTATTTT.

This clonotype is a singleton in its sample. The V gene is TRBV9, the J gene TRBJ2-7, with D tentatively TRBD1 (5 bases). The CDR3 consists of 14 residues. Trimming left V 4 bases short and J 0 bases short, with 11 bases between. The germline CDR1 and CDR2 sequences are SGDLS and YYNGEE. This CDR3 is CASSSRVDSYEQYF. The DNA for the CDR3 is TGTGCCAGCAGCTCCAGGGTCGACTCCTACGAGCAGTACTTC.

This clonotype was seen a few times. The rearrangement links TRBV29-1 to TRBJ2-3; possible D gene TRBD1, 5 bases. The germline V and J ends were trimmed by 4 bases and 0 bases, with 11 bases remaining between them. Germline V gives CDR1 SQVTM, CDR2 ANQGSEA. This CDR3 is built from 14 residues. In DNA form, the CDR3 reads TGCAGCGTTGGGCAGGGCACTAGCACAGATACGCAGTATTTT. This sequence encodes CSVGQGTSTDTQYF.

The chain uses TRBV19 and TRBJ2-5; TRBD1 agrees at 7 bases. Germline loops: CDR1 LNHDA, CDR2 SQIVND (reference sequence). The ends lost 6 bases at V and 2 bases at J; junction bases unmatched: 6. The CDR3 covers 14 residues. CDR3 nucleotides: TGTGCCAGTAGCGCGATGGGACAGCAAGAGACCCAGTACTTC. Translated, it gives CASSAMGQQETQYF.

The V gene is TRBV20-1, the J gene TRBJ1-2; 10 bases are a match to TRBD1. The V segment lost 1 base and the J segment 6 bases; nucleotides outside the gene matches: 2. This CDR3 is built from 13 residues. The germline CDR1 and CDR2 sequences are DFQATT and SNEGSKA (reference sequence). The CDR3, as DNA: TGCAGTGCTAGAGCCGGGACAGGGGATGGCTACACCTTC. Protein sequence: CSARAGTGDGYTF.

In its sample, this clonotype was seen a few times. The gene calls are TRBV3-1 and TRBJ2-5, with unresolved D. Trimming cost V 1 base and J 2 bases, with 11 bases left between them. There are 15 residues in the CDR3. The germline V gene has CDR1 LGHDT and CDR2 YNNKEL (reference sequence). The CDR3 sequence: CASSQGVRPQETQYF. For the CDR3, the DNA is TGTGCCAGCAGCCAAGGTGTGAGACCTCAAGAGACCCAGTACTTC.

The table lists this clonotype with a count of one. DNA for the CDR3: TGTGCCAGCTTGAAAGGGGGCGGGGGTTACAATGAGCAGTTCTTC. It codes for CASLKGGGGYNEQFF. The rearrangement uses TRBV6-2 or TRBV6-3 and TRBJ2-1, with D possibly being TRBD1 or TRBD2 (7 bases each). Trimming removed 8 bases from V and 4 bases from J, with 18 bases in between. The CDR3 has 15 amino acids. CDR1 is MNHEY, CDR2 SVGEGT, per germline.

The J gene is TRBJ1-3, the V gene TRBV20-1, with 7 bases identical to TRBD1. Germline CDR1 and CDR2: DFQATT and SNEGSKA (reference sequence). The CDR3 spans 13 residues. Trimming took 6 bases from V and 4 from J; bases not matched to a gene: 6. CDR3 sequence reads: CSADRVTGNTIYF. The CDR3, as DNA: TGCAGTGCCGACAGGGTGACAGGAAACACCATATATTTT.

The V call is TRBV29-1, the J call TRBJ2-2; a weak D match, TRBD2 (9 bases). The CDR3 contains 20 residues. Germline CDR1 and CDR2: SQVTM and ANQGSEA. The V end lost 4 bases, the J end lost 2 bases, and 29 bases lay between the germline ends. The CDR3: CSVGLWSGGLAGANTGELFF. The CDR3 DNA reads TGCAGCGTTGGACTATGGTCAGGGGGCTTAGCGGGGGCTAACACCGGGGAGCTGTTTTTT.